This T cell receptor beta chain emerged from a study of CD8 T cells in Susac syndrome. Random hexamers were used to reverse transcribe about 0.5 to 1 ug of RNA. Each CDR3 protein is one row after TCRdb ran MiXCR on the immunoSEQ multiplex PCR reads. This table has 95,000 to 150,000 distinct CDR3 sequences, 90% to 95% appearing once. The CDR3 runs to 16 residues. V was shortened by 8 bases and J by 0 bases, with 20 bases between the two germline ends. CDR1 is DFQATT, CDR2 SNEGSKA, per germline (reference sequence). This receptor was identified in a human donor in good health. The specimen sequenced was CD4+ T cells from PBMCs. The V gene is TRBV20-1, the J gene TRBJ1-5; D possibly corresponds to TRBD1 (6 bases). CDR3 sequence reads: CSIAGDFSYSNQPQHF. CDR3 coding DNA: TGCAGTATCGCAGGGGACTTTTCCTATAGCAATCAGCCCCAGCATTTT.